This TCR beta chain was sequenced during a study of Tregs in tolerant kidney transplant recipients. Broader study findings: No direct test of biological reproducibility was done here. Expanding Tregs on activated donor B cells appeared to best identify donor-specific TCRbeta clones. For some patients, primers changed over time, blocking nucleotide-level comparison.

Method: immunoSEQ multiplex PCR; TCRdb's copy keeps in-frame clones and lacks some. Of fewer than 95,000 clones in the sample, 90% to 95% are singletons; the top ten hold about 1.5%. Related graft donors supplied nonmyeloablative bone marrow transplants, and mixed chimerism was transient. Unstimulated Tregs (CD4+CD25+CD127-) and CD4+CD25- non-Tregs were sorted from PBMCs. The CDR3 spans 15 residues. The germline CDR1 and CDR2 sequences are SGHTA and FQGNSA. J gave up 1 base and V 5 bases, and 8 bases lay outside the gene matches. On this clone itself: What it binds is unknown.

V gene TRBV7-2 combines with J gene TRBJ2-7, with 7 bases identical to TRBD2. This clonotype was sampled from a human patient who received a combined kidney and bone marrow transplant. Some T cells may possibly be graft donor cells. Sequencing was performed on CD4+ T cells from blood (PBMCs), taken 12 months after the transplant. CDR3 nucleotide sequence: TGTGCCAGCAGCCCCATCACGGGGGGTTCCTACGAGCAGTACTTC. Translation: CASSPITGGSYEQYF.